The present TCR beta chain was sequenced within a study of monozygotic twins with inflammatory bowel disease (dated by TCRdb to about 2019). The study in broad terms: A total of around 30 monozygotic twin pairs were included in the full study, comprising nine German pairs (four IBD-concordant, five IBD-discordant) and 19 IBD-discordant Danish pairs. Within discordant pairs, disease-associated traits were sought mainly by comparing IBD patients with their genetically identical healthy co-twins. Each individual had, on average, about 151 000 unique TCRalpha sequences and 181 000 unique TCRbeta sequences available for analysis.

Library generation was performed with 5' RACE. For each TCR library, 3,000 to 4,000 ng of total RNA was used. cDNA was synthesized with SMARTScribe reverse transcriptase in eight separate reactions per sample. During cDNA synthesis, template switching was used to introduce unique molecular identifiers that contained a 6-nucleotide sample barcode. TCRalpha and TCRbeta cDNA was amplified by two nested PCRs of roughly 15 and 9 cycles, with bead purification after each PCR. Before amplification, the cDNA was treated with uracil DNA-glycosylase and purified using the QIAquick PCR purification kit. The second PCR added Illumina TruSeq-compatible adapters along with sample-specific barcodes. TapeStation and Qubit were used to check library quality and concentration, and 4 to 6 ng of each library was pooled. Sequencing of pooled libraries was carried out on an Illumina HiSeq2500 single-index Rapid Run using 2 x 100 bp reads and custom sequencing primers. Regarding the original processing steps: UMI-based consensus assembly with MiGEC version 1.2.6 was used to correct PCR and sequencing errors. MiXCR version 2.1.1 handled V(D)J alignment, clonotype assembly and CDR3 extraction. Gene usage, clonotype sharing and MAIT/NKT TCR abundance were normalised by analysing the top 1000, 10 000 and 20 000 clonotypes per sample. Diversity was computed as the inverse Simpson index with the vegan R package after downsampling to 27 000 UMIs. Paired Mann-Whitney U tests were applied to discordant twin pairs, with Benjamini-Hochberg correction for multiple testing. Reads reprocessed by TCRdb are summarized as one entry per CDR3 protein sequence, and DNA is absent. These V and J calls originate from TCRdb's pipeline instead of the authors' own analysis. This sample's table has entries for 420,000 or so distinct CDR3 sequences. The ten largest clones add up to under 3% of the sample.

From each donor, a 2.5 ml peripheral blood sample was drawn into PAXgene tubes and stored at -80 degrees C. Total RNA was isolated from whole blood with the PAXgene blood miRNA kit on an automated QIAcube, without T cell sorting. Peripheral blood from monozygotic twin pairs who were concordant or discordant for inflammatory bowel disease underwent deep TCRalpha and TCRbeta repertoire profiling using unique molecular barcoding. Smoking habits were recorded for all twin pairs, with individuals classified as current, former or never smokers. The paper's findings and limits, for the study overall: Compared with healthy twins, IBD patients shared fewer clonotypes with other individuals, and the difference was most pronounced in patients with signs of disease activity. TCRbeta repertoire diversity, by inverse Simpson index, was decreased in IBD patients compared with their healthy co-twins. No single strong signal or clonotype linked to IBD turned up in the results, so the idea that one exists was not supported. Repertoire similarity did not differ between concordant and discordant twins, which could be due to limited statistical power. Background noise and inter-individual variability may have been introduced into the repertoires by the differing immunosuppressive treatments among patients. The analysis was unable to tell different T cell subtypes apart.

Notes on this clonotype: Its cognate antigen has yet to be identified.

The germline V gene supplies CDR1 MNHEY and CDR2 SVGAGI. The CDR3 measures 15 amino acids from cysteine to phenylalanine. No DNA sequence was recorded. The sequenced sample consisted of blood. Here the chain combines TRBV6-5 and TRBJ2-1; no DNA is available, so the TRBD2 call from TCRdb remains unchecked. The source is a human donor with ulcerative colitis or Crohn's disease, or a healthy co-twin of an affected twin (not recorded which). This receptor has the CDR3 CASSYGRTSNNEQFF.